The clone carrying this TCR beta chain was seen ten or more times. The antigen is undetermined. This record belongs to a study of response to subunit inactivated influenza vaccine. Study-level findings and limits: Authors suggested seasonal influenza vaccinations each recruit few new T cells.

V lost 2 bases and J lost 5; bases outside the gene matches: 7. The CDR3 has 16 amino acids. Germline lookup yields CDR1 PRHDT and CDR2 FYEKMQ (reference sequence). From the RT-PCR reads, TCRdb called clonotypes with MiXCR, one entry per CDR3 protein. The sample includes some 500,000 distinct CDR3 sequences, over 10% of them seen just once. The sample consisted of PBMCs from blood, taken 45 days after vaccination. J is TRBJ2-7 and V is TRBV13, with 12 nucleotides matching TRBD2. The origin of this receptor is a man in his fifties or sixties who received an inactivated influenza vaccine. CDR3 loop: CASSLFTSGRRNEQYF. The CDR3 DNA follows: TGTGCCAGCAGCTTATTTACTAGCGGGAGGCGAAACGAGCAGTACTTC. The whole variable domain, remainder taken from reference TRBV13 and TRBJ2-7, is AAGVIQSPRHLIKEKRETATLKCYPIPRHDTVYWYQQGPGQDPQFLISFYEKMQSDKGSIPDRFSAQQFSDYHSELNMSSLELGDSALYFCASSLFTSGRRNEQYFGPGTRLTVT.